These 8 T cell receptor beta chains were all obtained from the same sample, sequenced in a study of T cells after yellow fever vaccination. In TCRdb, the 5' RACE reads were re-called with MiXCR into one record per CDR3 protein. The profile shows under 200,000 distinct CDR3 sequences, 11% of them singletons. This specimen was CD8+ T cells sorted from PBMCs, taken 15 days after the yellow fever booster vaccination. These receptors were taken from a man aged 18 to 30 who received the YFV17D yellow fever vaccine.

This clonotype was found many times. V and J are TRBV7-8 and TRBJ2-7; a possible D gene is TRBD1 (6 bases). Per the germline V gene, CDR1 is SGHVS and CDR2 is FQNEAQ. This CDR3 spans 15 amino acids. Trimming left V 2 bases short and J 1 base short, with 12 bases between. The CDR3 region is CASSLFQGPSYEQYV. In nucleotides, the CDR3 is TGTGCCAGCAGCTTATTCCAGGGGCCGTCCTACGAGCAGTACGTC.

CDR3 region: CAWSVGSGNTIYF. The CDR3 DNA sequence: TGTGCCTGGAGTGTAGGGTCTGGAAACACCATATATTTT. The chain couples TRBV30 to TRBJ1-3; unclear D gene. This CDR3 is 13 amino acids long. Per germline, CDR1 GTSNPN and CDR2 SVGIG (reference sequence). The germline V and J ends were trimmed by 0 bases and 1 base, with 4 bases remaining between them.

The table lists this clonotype with many counts. This chain links TRBV7-8 with TRBJ2-1; D is ambiguous. This CDR3 is built from 16 residues. Germline values: CDR1 SGHVS, CDR2 FQNEAQ. Trimming removed 3 bases from V and 0 bases from J, with 12 bases in between. The CDR3 region is CASSLSPGASYNEQFF. CDR3 DNA sequence: TGTGCCAGCAGCTTGAGTCCCGGTGCCTCCTACAATGAGCAGTTCTTC. Together with reference TRBV7-8 and TRBJ2-1, the CDR3 gives the full variable domain: GAGVSQSPRYKVAKRGQDVALRCDPISGHVSLFWYQQALGQGPEFLTYFQNEAQLDKSGLPSDRFFAERPEGSVSTLKIQRTQQEDSAVYLCASSLSPGASYNEQFFGPGTRLTVL.

In DNA, the CDR3 is TGCAGTGCAAAAAGACAGGGAGGCCAAAACATTCAGTACTTC. Translation gives CSAKRQGGQNIQYF. The J gene is TRBJ2-4, the V gene TRBV20-1, with a weak D call TRBD1 (7 bases). Germline V gene sequence: CDR1 DFQATT, CDR2 SNEGSKA (reference sequence). The length of the CDR3 is 14 residues. Trimming stripped 6 bases from V and 5 bases from J, with 17 bases between.

This clonotype was seen more than once but under ten times. DNA for the CDR3: TGCGCCAGCAGCCAAGAGGGGCCCCCGGAGCAGCCCCAGCATTTT. Its translation: CASSQEGPPEQPQHF. The rearrangement joins TRBV4-1 to TRBJ1-5; D may be TRBD1 (5 bases). Germline CDR1 and CDR2: MGHRA and YSYEKL. There are 15 residues in the CDR3. V lost 0 bases and J 7 bases, leaving 13 bases between the germline ends.

In its sample, this clonotype was seen a few times. As DNA, the CDR3 is TGTGCCAGCAGCGTAGACGGGGTTGGGGCCAAAAACATTCAGTACTTC. It translates to CASSVDGVGAKNIQYF. The chain uses TRBV9 and TRBJ2-4, with D maybe TRBD2 (5 bases). The V gene's germline CDR1 is SGDLS and CDR2 YYNGEE. The CDR3 covers 16 residues. With 0 bases removed from V and 1 base from J, the gap between germline ends came to 11 bases.

This clonotype was observed at least ten times. The chain employs TRBV7-8 and TRBJ2-2; D not resolved. This CDR3 comprises 15 residues. Germline lookup yields CDR1 SGHVS and CDR2 FQNEAQ. Trimming shortened V by 1 base and J by 4 bases, and 10 bases separated the two germline ends. CDR3 sequence reads: CASSLGAFATGELFF. The CDR3 coding sequence is TGTGCCAGCAGCTTAGGAGCGTTCGCCACCGGGGAGCTGTTTTTT.

This clonotype was counted a few times. The rearrangement uses TRBV7-6 and TRBJ2-2; a possible D gene is TRBD2 (5 bases). The CDR3 has 17 residues. V dropped 2 bases and J dropped 7 bases, with 20 bases sitting between them. The germline V gene has CDR1 SGHVS and CDR2 FNYEAQ. CDR3 loop: CASSLMGGFGHGGELFF. CDR3 DNA: TGTGCCAGCAGCTTAATGGGCGGGTTCGGGCATGGCGGGGAGCTGTTTTTT. Based on the CDR3 plus reference TRBV7-6 and TRBJ2-2, the full variable domain is GAGVSQSPRYKVTKRGQDVALRCDPISGHVSLYWYRQALGQGPEFLTYFNYEAQQDKSGLPNDRFSAERPEGSISTLTIQRTEQRDSAMYRCASSLMGGFGHGGELFFGEGSRLTVL.